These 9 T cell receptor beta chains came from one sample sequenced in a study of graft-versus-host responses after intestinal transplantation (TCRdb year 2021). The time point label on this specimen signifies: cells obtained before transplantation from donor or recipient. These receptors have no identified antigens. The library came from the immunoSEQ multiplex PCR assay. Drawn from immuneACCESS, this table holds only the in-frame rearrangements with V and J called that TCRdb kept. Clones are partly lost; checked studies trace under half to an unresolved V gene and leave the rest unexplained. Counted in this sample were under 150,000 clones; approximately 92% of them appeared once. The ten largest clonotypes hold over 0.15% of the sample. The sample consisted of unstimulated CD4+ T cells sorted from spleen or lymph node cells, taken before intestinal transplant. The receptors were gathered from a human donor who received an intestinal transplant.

The CDR3 DNA is TGTGCCAGCAGTTACGTAGGGGGCCAGAGGAATCAGCCCCAGCATTTT. It specifies CASSYVGGQRNQPQHF. The rearrangement links TRBV6-6 to TRBJ1-5; TRBD1 aligns across 7 bases. V gave up 2 bases and J gave up 4 bases; unmatched junction bases: 8. CDR3 length: 16 amino acids. Germline lookup yields CDR1 MNHNY and CDR2 SVGAGI (reference sequence).

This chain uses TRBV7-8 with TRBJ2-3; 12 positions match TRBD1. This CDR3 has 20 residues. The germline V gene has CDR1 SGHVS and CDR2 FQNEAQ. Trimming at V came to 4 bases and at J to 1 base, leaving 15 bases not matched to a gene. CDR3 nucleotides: TGTGCCAGCAGCTCTGGTCGGGGGGACAGGGGGCTTTGGGGCACAGATACGCAGTATTTT. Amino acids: CASSSGRGDRGLWGTDTQYF.

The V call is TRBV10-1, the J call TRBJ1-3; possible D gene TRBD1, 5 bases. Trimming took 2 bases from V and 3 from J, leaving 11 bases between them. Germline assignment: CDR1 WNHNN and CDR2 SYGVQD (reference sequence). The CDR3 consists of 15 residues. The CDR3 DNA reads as TGCGCCAGCAGTGAGGACAGCCGAATTGGAAACACCATATATTTT. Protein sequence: CASSEDSRIGNTIYF.

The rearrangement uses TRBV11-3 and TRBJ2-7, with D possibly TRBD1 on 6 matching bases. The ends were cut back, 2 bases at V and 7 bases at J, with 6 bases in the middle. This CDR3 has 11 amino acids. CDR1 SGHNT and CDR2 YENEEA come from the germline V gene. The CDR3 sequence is CASSLQGEQYF. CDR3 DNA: TGTGCCAGCAGCTTACAGGGGGAGCAGTACTTC. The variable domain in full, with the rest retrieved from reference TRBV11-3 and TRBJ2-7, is EAGVVQSPRYKIIEKKQPVAFWCNPISGHNTLYWYLQNLGQGPELLIRYENEEAVDDSQLPKDRFSAERLKGVDSTLKIQPAELGDSAVYLCASSLQGEQYFGPGTRLTVT.

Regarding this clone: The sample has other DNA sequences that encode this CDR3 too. The CDR3 region is CASSRTVQPQHF. The CDR3 DNA follows: TGTGCCAGCAGCCGGACAGTACAGCCCCAGCATTTT. The chain carries TRBV5-8 and TRBJ1-5, with TRBD1 as a possible D gene (6 bases). There are 12 residues in the CDR3. Trimming removed 4 bases from V and 7 bases from J, with 9 bases in between. Germline CDR1 SGHTS, CDR2 YDEGEE.

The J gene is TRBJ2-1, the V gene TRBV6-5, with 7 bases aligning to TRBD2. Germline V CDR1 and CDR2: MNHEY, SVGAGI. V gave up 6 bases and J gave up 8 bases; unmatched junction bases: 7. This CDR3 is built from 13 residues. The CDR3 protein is CASSGEGRDEQFF. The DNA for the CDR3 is TGTGCCAGCAGCGGGGAGGGGCGGGATGAGCAGTTCTTC.

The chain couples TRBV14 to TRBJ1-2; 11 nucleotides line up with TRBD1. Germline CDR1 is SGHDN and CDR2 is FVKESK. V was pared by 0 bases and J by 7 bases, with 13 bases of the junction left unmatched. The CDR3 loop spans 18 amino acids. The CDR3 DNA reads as TGTGCCAGCAGCCAAGATGCGTGGCGGACAGGGGGCGCAGGTGGCTACACCTTC. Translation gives CASSQDAWRTGGAGGYTF.

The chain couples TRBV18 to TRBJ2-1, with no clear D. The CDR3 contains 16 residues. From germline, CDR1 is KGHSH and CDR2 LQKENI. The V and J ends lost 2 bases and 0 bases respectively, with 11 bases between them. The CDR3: CASSPSMGSSYNEQFF. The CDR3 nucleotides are TGTGCCAGCTCACCAAGTATGGGAAGCTCCTACAATGAGCAGTTCTTC.

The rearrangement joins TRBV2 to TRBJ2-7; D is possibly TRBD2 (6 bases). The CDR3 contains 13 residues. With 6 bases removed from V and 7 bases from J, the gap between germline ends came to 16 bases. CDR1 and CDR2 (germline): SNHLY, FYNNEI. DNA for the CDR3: TGTGCCAGCAGAGTATGGGACTGGGCGGAGCAGTACTTC. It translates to CASRVWDWAEQYF.